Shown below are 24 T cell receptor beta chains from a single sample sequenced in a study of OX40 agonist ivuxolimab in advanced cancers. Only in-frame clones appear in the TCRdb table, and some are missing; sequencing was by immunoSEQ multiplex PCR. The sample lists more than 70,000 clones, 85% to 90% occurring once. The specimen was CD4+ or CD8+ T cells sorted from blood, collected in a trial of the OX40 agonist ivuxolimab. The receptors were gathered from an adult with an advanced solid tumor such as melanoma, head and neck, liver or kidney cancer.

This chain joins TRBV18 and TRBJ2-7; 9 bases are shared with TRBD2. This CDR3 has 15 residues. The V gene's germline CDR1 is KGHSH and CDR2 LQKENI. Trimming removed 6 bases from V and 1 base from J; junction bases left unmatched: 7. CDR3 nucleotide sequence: TGTGCCAGCTCCCCGAGCGGGGGGAATTCCTACGAGCAGTACTTC. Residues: CASSPSGGNSYEQYF.

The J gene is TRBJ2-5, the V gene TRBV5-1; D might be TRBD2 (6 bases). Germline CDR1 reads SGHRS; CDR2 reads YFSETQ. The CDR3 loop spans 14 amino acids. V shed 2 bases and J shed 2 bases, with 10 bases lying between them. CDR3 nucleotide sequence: TGCGCCAGCAGCTTCCGGGGGAGACAAGAGACCCAGTACTTC. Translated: CASSFRGRQETQYF.

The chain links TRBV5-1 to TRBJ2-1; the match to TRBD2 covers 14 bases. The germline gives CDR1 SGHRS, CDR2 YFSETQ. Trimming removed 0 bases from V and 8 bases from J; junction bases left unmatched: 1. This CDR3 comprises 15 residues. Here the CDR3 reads CASSLAGLAGDEQFF. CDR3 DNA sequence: TGCGCCAGCAGCTTGGCGGGACTAGCGGGAGATGAGCAGTTCTTC.

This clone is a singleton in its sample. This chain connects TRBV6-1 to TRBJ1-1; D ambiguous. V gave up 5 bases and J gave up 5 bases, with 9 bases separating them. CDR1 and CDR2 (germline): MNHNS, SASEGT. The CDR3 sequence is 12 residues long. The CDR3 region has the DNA TGTGCCAGCAGTTGGAGTACGACTGAAGCTTTCTTT. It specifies CASSWSTTEAFF.

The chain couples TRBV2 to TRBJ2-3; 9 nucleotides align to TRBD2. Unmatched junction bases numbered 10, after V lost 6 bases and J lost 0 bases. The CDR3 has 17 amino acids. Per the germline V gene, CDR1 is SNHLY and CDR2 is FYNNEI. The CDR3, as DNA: TGTGCCAGCAGCGAGCGGGAGGTTCAATATAGCACAGATACGCAGTATTTT. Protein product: CASSEREVQYSTDTQYF.

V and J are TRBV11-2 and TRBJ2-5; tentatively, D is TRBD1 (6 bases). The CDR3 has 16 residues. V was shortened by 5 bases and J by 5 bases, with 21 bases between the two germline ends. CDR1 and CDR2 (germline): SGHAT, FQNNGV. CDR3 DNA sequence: TGTGCCAGCAGCCGTAAGGGGACATATGAGGGGGAGACCCAGTACTTC. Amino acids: CASSRKGTYEGETQYF. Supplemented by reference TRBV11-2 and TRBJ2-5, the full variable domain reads EAGVAQSPRYKIIEKRQSVAFWCNPISGHATLYWYQQILGQGPKLLIQFQNNGVVDDSQLPKDRFSAERLKGVDSTLKIQPAKLEDSAVYLCASSRKGTYEGETQYFGPGTRLLVL.

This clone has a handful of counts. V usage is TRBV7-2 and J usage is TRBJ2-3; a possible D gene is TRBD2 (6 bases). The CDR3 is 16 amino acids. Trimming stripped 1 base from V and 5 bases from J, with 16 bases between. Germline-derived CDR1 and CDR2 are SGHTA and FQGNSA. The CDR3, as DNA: TGTGCCAGCAGCTTAGGGCCAGGGCGGGGAGGAGATACGCAGTATTTT. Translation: CASSLGPGRGGDTQYF.

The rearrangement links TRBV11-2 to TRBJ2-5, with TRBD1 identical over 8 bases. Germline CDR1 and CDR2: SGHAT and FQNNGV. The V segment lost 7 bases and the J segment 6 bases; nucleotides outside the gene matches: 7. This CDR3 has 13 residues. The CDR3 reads CASNLPGGQTQYF. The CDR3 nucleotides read TGTGCCAGCAACCTACCAGGGGGCCAGACCCAGTACTTC.

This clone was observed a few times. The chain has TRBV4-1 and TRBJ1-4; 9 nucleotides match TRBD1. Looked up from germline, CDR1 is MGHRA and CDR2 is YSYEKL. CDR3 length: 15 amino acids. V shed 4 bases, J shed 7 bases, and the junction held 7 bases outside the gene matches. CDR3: CASSPAGTGTEKLFF. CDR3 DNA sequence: TGCGCCAGCAGCCCTGCCGGGACAGGGACTGAAAAACTGTTTTTT.

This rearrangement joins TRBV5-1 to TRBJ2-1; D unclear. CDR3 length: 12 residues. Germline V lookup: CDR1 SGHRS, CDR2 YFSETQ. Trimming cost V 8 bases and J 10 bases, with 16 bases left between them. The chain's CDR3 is CASISGRREQFF. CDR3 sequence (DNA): TGCGCCAGTATTTCGGGTCGACGGGAGCAGTTCTTC.

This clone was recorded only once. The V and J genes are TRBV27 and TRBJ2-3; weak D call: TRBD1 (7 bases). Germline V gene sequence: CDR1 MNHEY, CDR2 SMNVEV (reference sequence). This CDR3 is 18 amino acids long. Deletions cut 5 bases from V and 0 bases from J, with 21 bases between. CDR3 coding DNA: TGTGCCAGCAGTCCCCTAGGGGGCGGGACAGCTAGCACAGATACGCAGTATTTT. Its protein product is CASSPLGGGTASTDTQYF.

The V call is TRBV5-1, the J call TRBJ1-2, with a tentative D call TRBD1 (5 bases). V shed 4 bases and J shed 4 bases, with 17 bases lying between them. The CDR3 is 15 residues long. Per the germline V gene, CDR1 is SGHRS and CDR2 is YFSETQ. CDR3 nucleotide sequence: TGCGCCAGCAGCGCCGGGACTCCGAACCTCTATGGCTACACCTTC. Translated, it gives CASSAGTPNLYGYTF.

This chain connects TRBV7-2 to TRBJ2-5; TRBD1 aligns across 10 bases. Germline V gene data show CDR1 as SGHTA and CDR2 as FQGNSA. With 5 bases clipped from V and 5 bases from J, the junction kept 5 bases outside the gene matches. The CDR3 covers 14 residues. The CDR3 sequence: CASSLTGGYETQYF. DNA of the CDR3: TGTGCCAGCAGCCTGACAGGGGGCTACGAGACCCAGTACTTC. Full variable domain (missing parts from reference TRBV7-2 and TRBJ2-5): GAGVSQSPSNKVTEKGKDVELRCDPISGHTALYWYRQSLGQGLEFLIYFQGNSAPDKSGLPSDRFSAERTGGSVSTLTIQRTQQEDSAVYLCASSLTGGYETQYFGPGTRLLVL.

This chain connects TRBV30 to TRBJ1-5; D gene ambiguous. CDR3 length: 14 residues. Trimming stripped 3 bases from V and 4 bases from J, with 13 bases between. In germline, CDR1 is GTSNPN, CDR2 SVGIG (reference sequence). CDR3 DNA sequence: TGTGCCTGGAGGAGAGGGCAGGAAAATCAGCCCCAGCATTTT. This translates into CAWRRGQENQPQHF.

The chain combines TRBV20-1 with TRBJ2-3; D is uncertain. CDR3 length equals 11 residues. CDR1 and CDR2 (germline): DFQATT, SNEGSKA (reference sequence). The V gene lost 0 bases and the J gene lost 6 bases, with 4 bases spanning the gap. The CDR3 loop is CSARERDTQYF. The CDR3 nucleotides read TGCAGTGCTAGAGAACGGGATACGCAGTATTTT.

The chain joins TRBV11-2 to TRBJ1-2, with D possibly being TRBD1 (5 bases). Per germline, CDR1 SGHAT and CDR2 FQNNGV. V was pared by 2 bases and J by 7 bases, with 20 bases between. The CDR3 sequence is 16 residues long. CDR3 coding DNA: TGTGCCAGCAGCTTAACTACGACTAGGGGAATTGGTGGCTACACCTTC. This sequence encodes CASSLTTTRGIGGYTF.

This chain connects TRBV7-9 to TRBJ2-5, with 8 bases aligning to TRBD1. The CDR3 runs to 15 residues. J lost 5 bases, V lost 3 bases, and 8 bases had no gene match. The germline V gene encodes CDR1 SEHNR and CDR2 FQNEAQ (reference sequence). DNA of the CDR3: TGTGCCAGCAGCTTCTCCCGGACAGGGAGGGAGACCCAGTACTTC. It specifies CASSFSRTGRETQYF.

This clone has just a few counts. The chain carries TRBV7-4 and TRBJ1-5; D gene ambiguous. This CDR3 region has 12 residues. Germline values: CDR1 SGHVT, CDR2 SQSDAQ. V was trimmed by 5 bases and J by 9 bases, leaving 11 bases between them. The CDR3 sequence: CASSPERGPQHF. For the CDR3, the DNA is TGTGCCAGCAGCCCGGAACGGGGGCCCCAGCATTTT.

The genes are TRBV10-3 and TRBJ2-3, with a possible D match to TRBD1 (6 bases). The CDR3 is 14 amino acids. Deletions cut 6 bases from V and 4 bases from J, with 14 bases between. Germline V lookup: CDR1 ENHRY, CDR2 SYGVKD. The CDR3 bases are TGTGCCATCAGCAACCAGGGGTCCGCAGATACGCAGTATTTT. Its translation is CAISNQGSADTQYF.

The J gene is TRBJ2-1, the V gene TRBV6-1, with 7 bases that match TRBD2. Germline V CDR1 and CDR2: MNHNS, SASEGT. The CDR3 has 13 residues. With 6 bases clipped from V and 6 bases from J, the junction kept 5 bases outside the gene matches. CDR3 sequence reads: CASRAGTTNEQFF. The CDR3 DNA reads TGTGCCAGCAGGGCGGGGACTACCAATGAGCAGTTCTTC.

The CDR3 loop is CASSPRALDNEQFF. The CDR3 DNA reads as TGTGCCAGCTCACCCCGAGCCCTCGACAATGAGCAGTTCTTC. The chain joins TRBV18 to TRBJ2-1; D gene ambiguous. CDR1 and CDR2 (germline): KGHSH, LQKENI. The ends were cut back, 3 bases at V and 5 bases at J, with 11 bases in the middle. CDR3 size: 14 residues. The entire variable domain, with the rest obtained from reference TRBV18 and TRBJ2-1, is as follows: NAGVMQNPRHLVRRRGQEARLRCSPMKGHSHVYWYRQLPEEGLKFMVYLQKENIIDESGMPKERFSAEFPKEGPSILRIQQVVRGDSAAYFCASSPRALDNEQFFGPGTRLTVL.

CDR3 DNA sequence: TGTGCCAGCTCAATCAGGGACAGACTCACCGGGGAGCTGTTTTTT. This sequence encodes CASSIRDRLTGELFF. The chain uses TRBV18 and TRBJ2-2; 7 bases map to TRBD1. J gave up 4 bases and V 5 bases, and 7 bases lay outside the gene matches. The germline CDR1 and CDR2 sequences are KGHSH and LQKENI. This CDR3 is built from 15 residues.

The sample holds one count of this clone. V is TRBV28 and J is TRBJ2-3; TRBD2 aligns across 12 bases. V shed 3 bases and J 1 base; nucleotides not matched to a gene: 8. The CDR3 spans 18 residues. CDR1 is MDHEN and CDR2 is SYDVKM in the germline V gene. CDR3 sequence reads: CASSLGDGTSGRTDTQYF. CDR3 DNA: TGTGCCAGCAGTTTGGGGGATGGGACTAGCGGGCGCACAGATACGCAGTATTTT.

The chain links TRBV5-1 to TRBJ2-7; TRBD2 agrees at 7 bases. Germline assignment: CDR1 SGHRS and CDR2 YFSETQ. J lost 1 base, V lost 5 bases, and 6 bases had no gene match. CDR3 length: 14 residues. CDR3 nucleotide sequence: TGCGCCAGCAGGTCCCTAGCGGCTTCCTACGAGCAGTACTTC. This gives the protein CASRSLAASYEQYF.